In this sample, the clone carrying this T cell receptor beta chain is medium-sized. Its antigen is unidentified. The CDR3 covers 16 residues. The germline CDR1 and CDR2 sequences are PRHDT and FYEKMQ (reference sequence). Trimming cost V 0 bases and J 6 bases, with 16 bases left between them. Libraries of naive CD8 T cells were made from about 19,000 to 1,100,000 sorted cells. They used 10%, 30% or 50% RNA. This sample was included in a study of molecular identifiers for immune sequencing clone quantification. Preparation methods for the bulk TCR libraries were those previously described, with listed TCR primers. TCRdb re-called the PCR reads through MiXCR, storing one row per CDR3 protein. This table holds some 5,700 distinct CDR3 sequences, 15% to 20% found once. Broader study findings: Spiked Jurkat TCR RNA from one cell was reportedly detectable among 950,000 to 1,000,000 naive cells.

The gene calls are TRBV13 and TRBJ2-3, with D hard to call. Sequencing input: naive CD8+ T cells from blood, with Jurkat cell RNA spiked in. The subset is: FACS-sorted CD8+CD4-CCR7+CD45RA+ naive T cells. The source is a human donor in good health. Some libraries in this study had Jurkat cell RNA spiked in. The CDR3 is CASSLGGWASLDTQYF. In DNA, the CDR3 is TGTGCCAGCAGCTTAGGCGGTTGGGCTAGTTTGGATACGCAGTATTTT.